The rows below give T cell receptor beta chains drawn from one sample of a study of CD8 T cells in Susac syndrome. TCRdb reprocessed the immunoSEQ multiplex PCR reads via MiXCR and lists one record per CDR3 protein. This table has about 250,000 distinct CDR3 sequences, roughly 93% appearing once. The specimen was CD4+ T cells from PBMCs. The receptors come from a human donor with multiple sclerosis. Both conserved end residues are trimmed from each CDR3.

ASSQDLKGIDYGYT,TRBV3-1
SVDPAGGDTQY,TRBV29-1
ASRTDRERAF,TRBV5-1
SAPGTGRDEQF,TRBV20-1
ASSLWDQPQH,TRBV12-3/TRBV12-4
ASSFSTVNTEAF,TRBV7-9
ASSPTRLGDTQY,TRBV9
AWNTRGSYGYT,TRBV30
ASTARGNQPQH,TRBV25-1
ASSQQGVRNYEQY,TRBV18
ASSLMGADNQPQH,TRBV2
ATGGQPRATGELF,TRBV10-3
AGLAGLVATGELF,TRBV7-7
ASRGGTGDSNYGYT,TRBV6-1
ASSQVGTRAGNTIY,TRBV4-1
SAKSREDTQY,TRBV20-1
ASSVLGRTGANVLT,TRBV9
SARDHATGNSNQPQH,TRBV20-1
SARVLVNNEQF,TRBV20-1
ASSQAHNQPQH,TRBV3-1
ATRDRFKETQY,TRBV24-1
ASSLQGLNEKLF,TRBV28
ASSLVTGKANYGYT,TRBV4-1
ASSATGTGVFGNTEAF,TRBV7-2
ASSQVTNSPLH,TRBV4-1
SVESPGTGDLANYGYT,TRBV29-1